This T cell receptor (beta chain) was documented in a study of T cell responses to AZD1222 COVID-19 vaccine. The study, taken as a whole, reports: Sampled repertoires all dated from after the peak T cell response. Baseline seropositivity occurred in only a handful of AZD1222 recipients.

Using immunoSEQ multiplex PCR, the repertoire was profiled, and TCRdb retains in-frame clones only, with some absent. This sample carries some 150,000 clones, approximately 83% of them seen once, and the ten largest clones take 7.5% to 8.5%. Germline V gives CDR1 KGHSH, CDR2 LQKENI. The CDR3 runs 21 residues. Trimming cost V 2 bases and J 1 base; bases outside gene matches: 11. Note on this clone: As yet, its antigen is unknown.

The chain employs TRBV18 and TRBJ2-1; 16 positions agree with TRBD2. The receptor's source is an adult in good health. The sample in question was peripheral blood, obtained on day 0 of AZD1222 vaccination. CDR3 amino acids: CASSPESPGLAGGISYNEQFF. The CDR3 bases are TGTGCCAGCTCACCAGAATCCCCGGGACTAGCGGGGGGGATATCCTACAATGAGCAGTTCTTC.